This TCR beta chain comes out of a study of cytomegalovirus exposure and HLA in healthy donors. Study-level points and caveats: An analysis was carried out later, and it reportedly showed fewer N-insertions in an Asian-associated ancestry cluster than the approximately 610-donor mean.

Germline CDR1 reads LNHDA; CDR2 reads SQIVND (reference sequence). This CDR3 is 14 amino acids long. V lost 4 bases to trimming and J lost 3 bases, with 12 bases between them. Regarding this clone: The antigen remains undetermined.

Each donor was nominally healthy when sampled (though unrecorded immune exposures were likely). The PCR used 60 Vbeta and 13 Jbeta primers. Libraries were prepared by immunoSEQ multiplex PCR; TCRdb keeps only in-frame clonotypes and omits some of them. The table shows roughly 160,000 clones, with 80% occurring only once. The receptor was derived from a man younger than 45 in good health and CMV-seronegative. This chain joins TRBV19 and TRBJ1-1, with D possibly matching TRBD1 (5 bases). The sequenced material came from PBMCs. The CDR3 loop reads CASSNRRGYTEAFF. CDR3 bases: TGTGCCAGTAGTAATAGACGGGGGTACACTGAAGCTTTCTTT.